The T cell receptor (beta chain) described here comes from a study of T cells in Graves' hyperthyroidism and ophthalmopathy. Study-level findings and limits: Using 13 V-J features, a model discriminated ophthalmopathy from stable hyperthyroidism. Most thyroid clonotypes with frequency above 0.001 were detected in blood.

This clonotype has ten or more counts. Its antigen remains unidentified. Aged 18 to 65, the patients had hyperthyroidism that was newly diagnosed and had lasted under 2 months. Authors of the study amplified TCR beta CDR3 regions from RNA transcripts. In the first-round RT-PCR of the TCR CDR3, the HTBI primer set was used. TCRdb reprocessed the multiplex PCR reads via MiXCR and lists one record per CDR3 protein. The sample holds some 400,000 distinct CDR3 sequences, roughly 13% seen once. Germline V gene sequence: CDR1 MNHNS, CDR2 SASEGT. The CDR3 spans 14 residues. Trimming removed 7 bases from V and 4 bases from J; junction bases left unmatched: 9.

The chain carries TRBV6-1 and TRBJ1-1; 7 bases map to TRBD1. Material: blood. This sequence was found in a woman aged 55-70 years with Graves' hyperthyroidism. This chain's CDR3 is CASIPDRVSTEAFF. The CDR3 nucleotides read TGTGCCAGCATCCCCGACAGGGTTAGCACTGAAGCTTTCTTT.